This is a list of T cell receptor beta chains from one sample in a study of Ad26.COV2.S vaccination and SARS-CoV-2 variants. Measured with immunoSEQ multiplex PCR; TCRdb has only the in-frame clones, and not every one. Of 400,000 to 450,000 clones in the sample, over 80% were seen once. This specimen was peripheral blood, taken in a trial of Ad26.COV2.S vaccine versus placebo. These receptors were obtained from a person between 18 and 65 years old who received the Ad26.COV2.S COVID-19 vaccine or a placebo. Both conserved end residues are part of each CDR3. Each record gives: clone size, V gene, D gene, J gene, CDR3 protein, CDR3 DNA. D genes are given only for firm matches. Only some rows state a clone size, as once, few, many or a class for expanded clones.

.	TRBV11-2	.	TRBJ1-1	CASSSLYTGNTEAFF	TGTGCCAGCAGCTCATTGTACACGGGGAACACTGAAGCTTTCTTT
.	TRBV27	TRBD1	TRBJ1-3	CASSSTGTGSSGNTIYF	TGTGCCAGCAGTTCCACCGGGACAGGGAGCTCTGGAAACACCATATATTTT
.	TRBV24-1	TRBD2	TRBJ2-1	CATSDLQGRGVDNEQFF	TGTGCCACCAGTGATTTGCAGGGGCGGGGGGTGGACAATGAGCAGTTCTTC
.	TRBV7-9	.	TRBJ1-2	CASSLGRVLTPGGGYGYTF	TGTGCCAGCAGCTTGGGAAGGGTTTTAACTCCGGGCGGAGGCTATGGCTACACCTTC
.	TRBV28	.	TRBJ1-4	CASSPQGNEKLFF	TGTGCCAGCAGTCCACAGGGAAATGAAAAACTGTTTTTT
.	TRBV28	.	TRBJ1-4	CASSMTVLNEKLFF	TGTGCCAGCAGTATGACAGTCCTTAATGAAAAACTGTTTTTT
.	TRBV9	.	TRBJ1-5	CASSVGWTDQPQHF	TGTGCCAGCAGCGTAGGGTGGACCGATCAGCCCCAGCATTTT
.	TRBV5-3	.	TRBJ1-3	CARSLRQNTFSGNTIYF	TGTGCCAGAAGCTTGCGGCAGAACACCTTCTCTGGAAACACCATATATTTT
.	TRBV4-1	.	TRBJ1-6	CASSQDTLGTGYNSPLHF	TGCGCCAGCAGCCAAGATACTCTCGGGACGGGGTATAATTCACCCCTCCACTTT
.	TRBV5-1	.	TRBJ2-2	CASSFGQGIHTGELFF	TGCGCCAGCAGCTTTGGTCAGGGGATTCACACCGGGGAGCTGTTTTTT
.	TRBV4-3	TRBD2	TRBJ2-2	CASSRTSGGRNTGELFF	TGCGCCAGCAGCCGGACTAGCGGGGGCCGGAACACCGGGGAGCTGTTTTTT
.	TRBV6-6	.	TRBJ1-2	CASSRAGVLEGYTF	TGTGCCAGCAGCCGTGCTGGGGTTTTAGAAGGCTACACCTTC
few	TRBV7-6	TRBD2	TRBJ2-3	CASSGPGLAGEMASTDTQYF	TGTGCCAGCAGCGGACCGGGACTAGCGGGGGAGATGGCTAGCACAGATACGCAGTATTTT
.	TRBV11-2	.	TRBJ2-4	CASSLWLAKNIQYF	TGTGCCAGCAGCTTATGGTTAGCCAAAAACATTCAGTACTTC
.	TRBV27	.	TRBJ2-1	CASSLYNEQFF	TGTGCCAGCAGTTTGTATAATGAGCAGTTCTTC
few	TRBV27	.	TRBJ2-2	CASSLRTGELFF	TGTGCCAGCAGTTTACGAACCGGGGAGCTGTTTTTT
once	TRBV4-3	.	TRBJ2-7	CASSQAPHPSSYEQYF	TGCGCCAGCAGCCAAGCCCCCCATCCGAGCTCCTACGAGCAGTACTTC
.	TRBV24-1	TRBD1	TRBJ2-3	CATSDPGQGETDTQYF	TGTGCCACCAGTGATCCGGGACAGGGAGAAACAGATACGCAGTATTTT
.	TRBV15	.	TRBJ2-5	CATSRNPPGLVGQETQYF	TGTGCCACCAGCAGAAACCCTCCGGGACTCGTGGGGCAAGAGACCCAGTACTTC
.	TRBV3-1/TRBV3-2	TRBD1	TRBJ1-1	CASSPRGRRTEAFF	TGTGCCAGCAGCCCAAGGGGGCGCCGGACTGAAGCTTTCTTT
.	TRBV11-2	.	TRBJ1-1	CASSLDGHSLNTEAFF	TGTGCCAGCAGCTTAGATGGGCACAGTCTGAACACTGAAGCTTTCTTT
.	TRBV27	.	TRBJ2-7	CASSLYSAGQGGYEQYF	TGTGCCAGCAGTTTATATTCGGCGGGGCAGGGAGGCTACGAGCAGTACTTC
.	TRBV29-1	TRBD1	TRBJ2-4	CSVVRGLVGAKNIQYF	TGCAGCGTTGTCAGGGGGCTAGTGGGGGCCAAAAACATTCAGTACTTC
.	TRBV6-2/TRBV6-3	.	TRBJ2-7	CASSSHTLANVEQYF	TGTGCCAGCAGTTCCCACACGCTAGCTAATGTCGAGCAGTACTTC
.	TRBV7-2	.	TRBJ2-3	CASSLTGGTDTQYF	TGTGCCAGCAGCCTAACGGGGGGCACAGATACGCAGTATTTT
.	TRBV11-3	.	TRBJ1-2	CASSCFRGRPSPRRSYGYTF	TGTGCCAGCAGCTGCTTCCGGGGTCGCCCATCCCCAAGGCGTAGCTATGGCTACACCTTC
.	TRBV9	.	TRBJ1-1	CASSVPGNTEAFF	TGTGCCAGCAGCGTACCAGGGAACACTGAAGCTTTCTTT
.	TRBV6-2/TRBV6-3	.	TRBJ2-5	CASSFVFYWGKETQYF	TGTGCCAGCAGTTTCGTATTTTATTGGGGCAAAGAGACCCAGTACTTC
.	TRBV5-1	TRBD2	TRBJ2-7	CASSLAPGLYSYEQYF	TGCGCCAGCAGCTTGGCCCCGGGACTATACTCCTACGAGCAGTACTTC
.	TRBV27	.	TRBJ2-1	CASSPRGSSSYNEQFF	TGTGCCAGCAGTCCTCGTGGCAGTAGCTCCTACAATGAGCAGTTCTTC
.	TRBV6-2/TRBV6-3	.	TRBJ1-6	CASSKTAVNSPLHF	TGTGCCAGCAGCAAGACAGCTGTTAATTCACCCCTCCACTTT
.	TRBV7-9	.	TRBJ2-7	CASSSGDPGYSYEQYF	TGTGCCAGCAGCTCAGGGGACCCAGGTTATTCCTACGAGCAGTACTTC
.	TRBV7-2	.	TRBJ1-1	CASSLGAANTEAFF	TGTGCCAGCAGCTTAGGGGCAGCGAACACTGAAGCTTTCTTT
.	TRBV11-2	TRBD1	TRBJ1-2	CASSLGPRQGRENYGYTF	TGTGCCAGCAGCTTAGGCCCCCGACAGGGGAGAGAGAACTATGGCTACACCTTC
.	TRBV4-1	TRBD2	TRBJ2-1	CASSQGRPLAGGNNEQFF	TGCGCCAGCAGCCAAGGCCGACCACTAGCGGGGGGCAACAATGAGCAGTTCTTC
.	TRBV4-3	TRBD2	TRBJ2-3	CASSLAGGGDTQYF	TGCGCCAGCAGCCTAGCGGGGGGTGGGGATACGCAGTATTTT
.	TRBV5-1	.	TRBJ1-1	CASSLAGVTEAFF	TGCGCCAGCAGCTTGGCAGGGGTCACTGAAGCTTTCTTT
.	TRBV6-5	.	TRBJ1-1	CASSYTVGVTEAFF	TGTGCCAGCAGTTATACGGTTGGGGTCACTGAAGCTTTCTTT
.	TRBV10-2	.	TRBJ1-5	CASSESIVNQPQHF	TGCGCCAGCAGTGAGTCGATTGTTAATCAGCCCCAGCATTTT
.	TRBV30	.	TRBJ2-7	CAWSDTQQYF	TGTGCCTGGAGCGATACACAACAGTACTTC
.	TRBV6-1	.	TRBJ2-7	CASSEIGGPYEQYF	TGTGCCAGCAGTGAAATTGGGGGGCCCTACGAGCAGTACTTC
.	TRBV10-2	.	TRBJ1-2	CASRGQSVGDGYTF	TGCGCCAGCAGAGGACAGTCCGTAGGGGATGGCTACACCTTC
.	TRBV14	.	TRBJ2-7	CASSHLGTSYEQYF	TGTGCCAGCAGCCATCTCGGGACTTCCTACGAGCAGTACTTC
.	TRBV15	.	TRBJ1-5	CATSRVAGNQPQHF	TGTGCCACCAGCAGAGTTGCGGGTAATCAGCCCCAGCATTTT
.	TRBV19	.	TRBJ1-3	CASNSGTTVSGNTIYF	TGTGCCAGTAATTCCGGGACAACCGTCTCTGGAAACACCATATATTTT
.	TRBV12-3/TRBV12-4	.	TRBJ2-1	CASSLAGEQFF	TGTGCCAGCAGTTTAGCTGGTGAGCAGTTCTTC
.	TRBV6-2/TRBV6-3	.	TRBJ1-3	CASSPTGHPNVVTTIYF	TGTGCCAGCAGCCCTACGGGACACCCGAACGTGGTGACCACCATATATTTT
.	TRBV6-5	TRBD2	TRBJ2-7	CASSTGGALLHEQYF	TGTGCCAGCAGTACCGGGGGGGCCCTCCTCCACGAGCAGTACTTC
.	TRBV28	TRBD1	TRBJ1-5	CASSLDDRDQPQHF	TGTGCCAGCAGTTTAGATGACAGGGACCAGCCCCAGCATTTT
once	TRBV19	.	TRBJ1-2	CASSIHYVETVYYGYTF	TGTGCCAGTAGTATCCATTACGTGGAGACAGTCTACTATGGCTACACCTTC
few	TRBV6-2/TRBV6-3	TRBD2	TRBJ2-5	CASSGTSGQETQYF	TGTGCCAGCAGCGGGACTAGCGGACAAGAGACCCAGTACTTC
.	TRBV7-2	TRBD1	TRBJ2-7	CASSPGQGRDEQYF	TGTGCCAGCAGCCCGGGACAGGGGAGGGACGAGCAGTACTTC
.	TRBV25-1	.	TRBJ2-5	CASSPRGRLTETQYF	TGTGCCAGCAGTCCCCGGGGACGGCTGACGGAGACCCAGTACTTC
.	TRBV11-2	TRBD1	TRBJ1-1	CASSLGTGLNTEAFF	TGTGCCAGCAGCTTAGGGACAGGACTGAACACTGAAGCTTTCTTT
.	TRBV3-1/TRBV3-2	.	TRBJ2-2	CASSQDSRNTGELFF	TGTGCCAGCAGCCAAGATAGTCGGAACACCGGGGAGCTGTTTTTT